This T cell receptor (beta chain) was profiled in a study of blood T cells in healthy people across ages (dated by TCRdb to 2014 to 2015). A note on the overall study: In model experiments, template switching captured roughly one uniquely barcoded TCR beta cDNA molecule for every two T cells. To track age-related changes in TCR beta repertoire diversity, the study relied on deep sequencing normalized with unique cDNA molecular identifiers. Donors were grouped into four age groups: young (average 16 years), middle-aged (39), aged (around 60) and long-lived (approximately 82). To avoid experimental bias, donors of different ages were spread randomly across the sequencing lanes. The study analyzed two additional independent replicas of 1 million unique cDNA reads from the same blood draw for two donors, one aged 18 to 30 and one aged 80 or older. Findings and caveats that apply to the study as a whole: The CMV infection status of donors was not known, potentially confounding age-related changes in expanded clonotypes. As age increased, observed TCR beta diversity per million T cells dropped in a roughly linear way, and a significant reduction was already evident by age 40. Conclusive comparison of naive and antigen-experienced compartments was prevented by the profiling of bulk unsorted PBMCs. Estimates of total diversity from one million sequenced T cells were regarded as lower bounds and underestimates. Compared with the aged group, the long-lived group had more naive CD4+ T cells, fewer expanded clones and increased TCR diversity, suggesting age selection. A strong correlation was found between observed TCR beta diversity and the percentage of naive T cells measured by flow cytometry.

Trimming costs V 6 bases and J 4 bases, and their ends lie 21 bases apart. The CDR3 sequence holds 16 residues, the cysteine and phenylalanine included. The read is trimmed to its CDR3 DNA, 48 bases read in frame from base 1. CDR1 MNHEY and CDR2 SMNVEV were looked up in the germline V gene (reference sequence). Receptor libraries were prepared by 5' RACE. Sequencing was performed on an Illumina HiSeq 2500. A second PCR of about 7 to 12 cycles was performed with a sample-barcoded 5' primer and a J-beta primer mix. A unique molecular identifier was introduced onto each TCR beta cDNA molecule by a template-switch 5' adaptor carrying 12 random nucleotides. At least 2.5 million CDR3-containing paired-end reads were obtained from each sample. First-strand cDNA synthesis was performed from all RNA using the Mint cDNA synthesis kit, with priming by a TRBC-specific oligonucleotide. Following uracil-DNA glycosylase treatment, all cDNA underwent a first 18-cycle PCR with the universal primers M1SS and BC2_uni_R. Per the original workflow: Normalization of each sample was performed by random selection of 1 million high-quality reads, each carrying a distinct molecular identifier. Instead of being binned into consensus sequences, reads that shared molecular identifiers were thrown out. MiTCR, with a Q25 quality threshold and the strictest error-elimination algorithm, was used for CDR3 identification, clonotype clustering and error correction. Lower-bound total TCR beta diversity was estimated with a nonparametric unseen species model using Euler transformation. TCRdb reprocessed the public reads (quality trimming at Q25 with fastp, clone calling with MiXCR) and kept in-frame beta chains. Rows matching on CDR3 protein sequence are summarized as one entry with the most common DNA and genes. V and J calls and clone size were set by TCRdb, not the authors. A total of about 750,000 distinct CDR3 sequences appear in this sample, approximately 53% of them only once. Of the sample, roughly two fifths is held by the ten largest clones.

As for this clonotype: Its binding antigen is unknown. Per-nucleotide qualities are absent, and no much larger clonotype sits a single base away.

Donors were 30 to 45 systemically healthy Caucasian individuals from Russia aged about 6 to 100 years. Each donor gave roughly 9 milliliters of peripheral blood, drawn into EDTA-treated Vacutainer tubes. Ficoll-Paque density-gradient centrifugation was used to isolate PBMCs, with at least 6 million obtained per sample. Trizol reagent was used to extract total RNA from the PBMCs, yielding at least 6 micrograms per sample. For every donor, an aliquot of PBMCs went through flow cytometry to measure the percentages of naive CD45RAhigh/CD27high T cells. The V and J genes are TRBV27 and TRBJ1-1; TRBD1 might be the D gene, on 6 matching bases. This clonotype originated in an elderly man in good health. Sequencing used blood. The CDR3 loop reads CASSALGGSRVTEAFF. The nucleotide sequence is given as TGTGCCAGCAGCGCCCTAGGGGGGTCACGAGTCACTGAAGCTTTCTTT.